This TCR beta chain was found in a study of T cell responses to AZD1222 COVID-19 vaccine. Across the study: Investigators merged groups given second doses at roughly 4 or roughly 12 weeks. Whole-study findings and limits: Baseline serostatus was positive in only five to seven AZD1222 recipients.

This CDR3 has 14 amino acids. Trimming at V came to 7 bases and at J to 5 bases, leaving 6 bases not matched to a gene. Germline-derived CDR1 and CDR2 are SGHTS and YDEGEE. Regarding this clone: Its target is not known.

Clones were sequenced by immunoSEQ multiplex PCR, and TCRdb holds only the in-frame ones, with some missing. Of about 130,000 clones listed, 90% are singletons. V gene TRBV5-8 combines with J gene TRBJ2-2; 9 bases are a match to TRBD1. Here the sequenced sample was peripheral blood, taken on day 0 of AZD1222 vaccination. This clonotype was sampled from an adult in good health. CDR3 in amino acids: CASGQGRRTGELFF. CDR3 coding DNA: TGTGCCAGCGGACAGGGGCGCAGGACCGGGGAGCTGTTTTTT.